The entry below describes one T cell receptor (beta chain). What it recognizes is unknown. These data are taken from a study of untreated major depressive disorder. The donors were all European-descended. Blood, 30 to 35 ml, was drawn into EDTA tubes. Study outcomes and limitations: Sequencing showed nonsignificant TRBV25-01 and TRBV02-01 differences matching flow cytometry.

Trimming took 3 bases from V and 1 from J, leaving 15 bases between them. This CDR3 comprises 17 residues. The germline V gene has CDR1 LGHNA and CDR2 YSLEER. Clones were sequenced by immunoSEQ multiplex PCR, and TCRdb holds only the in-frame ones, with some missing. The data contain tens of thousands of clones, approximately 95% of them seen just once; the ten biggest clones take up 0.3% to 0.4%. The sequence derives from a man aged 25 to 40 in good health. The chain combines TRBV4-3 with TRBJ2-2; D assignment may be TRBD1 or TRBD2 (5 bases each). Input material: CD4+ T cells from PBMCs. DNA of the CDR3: TGCGCCAGCAGCCAGACGAATGGGGGTCTGAACACCGGGGAGCTGTTTTTT. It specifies CASSQTNGGLNTGELFF.